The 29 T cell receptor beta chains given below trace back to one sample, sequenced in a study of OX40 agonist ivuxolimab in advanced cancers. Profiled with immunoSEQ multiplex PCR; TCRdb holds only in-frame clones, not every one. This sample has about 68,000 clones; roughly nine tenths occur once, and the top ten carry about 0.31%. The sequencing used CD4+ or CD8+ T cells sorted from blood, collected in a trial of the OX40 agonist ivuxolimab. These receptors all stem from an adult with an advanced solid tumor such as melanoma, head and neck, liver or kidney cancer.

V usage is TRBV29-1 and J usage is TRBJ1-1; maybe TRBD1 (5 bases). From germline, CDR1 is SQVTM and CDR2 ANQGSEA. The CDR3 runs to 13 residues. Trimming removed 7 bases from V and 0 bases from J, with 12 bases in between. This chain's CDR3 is CSGAGAMNTEAFF. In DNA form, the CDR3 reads TGCAGCGGGGCCGGGGCCATGAACACTGAAGCTTTCTTT. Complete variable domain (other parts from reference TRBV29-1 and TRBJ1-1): SAVISQKPSRDICQRGTSLTIQCQVDSQVTMMFWYRQQPGQSLTLIATANQGSEATYESGFVIDKFPISRPNLTFSTLTVSNMSPEDSSIYLCSGAGAMNTEAFFGQGTRLTVV.

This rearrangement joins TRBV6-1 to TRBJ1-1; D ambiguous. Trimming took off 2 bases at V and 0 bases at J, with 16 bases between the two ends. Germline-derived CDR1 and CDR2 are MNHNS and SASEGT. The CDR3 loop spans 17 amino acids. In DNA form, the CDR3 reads TGTGCCAGCAGTGAACCGAAAGGCAGGCTGCTGAACACTGAAGCTTTCTTT. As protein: CASSEPKGRLLNTEAFF.

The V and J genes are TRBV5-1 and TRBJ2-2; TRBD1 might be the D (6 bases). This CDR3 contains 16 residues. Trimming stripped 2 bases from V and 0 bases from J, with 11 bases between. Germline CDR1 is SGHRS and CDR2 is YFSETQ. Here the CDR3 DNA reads TGCGCCAGCAGCTTTCCAGGGGCCGCGAACACCGGGGAGCTGTTTTTT. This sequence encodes CASSFPGAANTGELFF.

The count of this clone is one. This CDR3 is CASSPGVGLAGFNEQFF. Here the CDR3 DNA reads TGTGCCAGCTCACCAGGGGTCGGACTAGCGGGATTCAATGAGCAGTTCTTC. The chain links TRBV18 to TRBJ2-1; 12 bases match TRBD2. The trim removed 2 bases at V and 6 bases at J, leaving 8 bases unmatched. The CDR3 covers 17 residues. In germline, CDR1 is KGHSH, CDR2 LQKENI.

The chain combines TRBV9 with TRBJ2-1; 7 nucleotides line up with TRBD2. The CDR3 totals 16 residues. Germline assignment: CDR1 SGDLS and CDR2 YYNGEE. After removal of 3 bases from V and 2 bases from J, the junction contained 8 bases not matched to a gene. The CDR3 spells CASSARGERTYNEQFF. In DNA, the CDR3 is TGTGCCAGCAGCGCCCGGGGGGAGCGAACCTACAATGAGCAGTTCTTC.

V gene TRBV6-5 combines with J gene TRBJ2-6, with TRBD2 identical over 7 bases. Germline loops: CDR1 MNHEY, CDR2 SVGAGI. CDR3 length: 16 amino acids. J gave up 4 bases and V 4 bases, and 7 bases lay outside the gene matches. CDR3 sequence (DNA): TGTGCCAGCAGTTCCAGCGGGATTTCCGGGGCCAACGTCCTGACTTTC. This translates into CASSSSGISGANVLTF.

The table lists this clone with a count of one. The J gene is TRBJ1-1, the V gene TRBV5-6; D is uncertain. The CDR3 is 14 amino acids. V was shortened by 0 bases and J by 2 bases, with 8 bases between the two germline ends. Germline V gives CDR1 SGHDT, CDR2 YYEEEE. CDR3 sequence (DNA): TGTGCCAGCAGCTTGGTAGGGAGAAACACTGAAGCTTTCTTT. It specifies CASSLVGRNTEAFF.

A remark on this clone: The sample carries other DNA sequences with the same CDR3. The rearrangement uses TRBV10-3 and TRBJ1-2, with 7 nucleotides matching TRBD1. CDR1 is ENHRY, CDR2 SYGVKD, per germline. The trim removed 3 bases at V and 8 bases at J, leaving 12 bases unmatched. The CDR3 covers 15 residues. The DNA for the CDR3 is TGTGCCATCAGTGAATTAGAGGGGGCTCGTGGAGGCTACACCTTC. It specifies CAISELEGARGGYTF.

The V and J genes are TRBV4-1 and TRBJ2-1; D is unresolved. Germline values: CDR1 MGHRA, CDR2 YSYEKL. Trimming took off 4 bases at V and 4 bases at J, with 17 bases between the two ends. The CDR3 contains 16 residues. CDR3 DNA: TGCGCCAGCAGCCGAGAGCCCTTGCCGGTTTACAATGAGCAGTTCTTC. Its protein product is CASSREPLPVYNEQFF.

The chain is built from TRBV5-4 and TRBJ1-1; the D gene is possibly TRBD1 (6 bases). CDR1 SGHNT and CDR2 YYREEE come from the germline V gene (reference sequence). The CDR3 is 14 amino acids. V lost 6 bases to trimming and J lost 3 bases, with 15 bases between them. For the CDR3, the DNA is TGTGCCAGCACCAGGGGAGGGCAGGACACTGAAGCTTTCTTT. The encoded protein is CASTRGGQDTEAFF.

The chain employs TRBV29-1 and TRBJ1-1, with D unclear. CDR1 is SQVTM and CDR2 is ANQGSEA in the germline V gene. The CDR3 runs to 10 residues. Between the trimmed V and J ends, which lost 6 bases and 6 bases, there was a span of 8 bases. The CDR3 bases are TGCAGCGTCCACAATTCTGAAGCTTTCTTT. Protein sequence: CSVHNSEAFF.

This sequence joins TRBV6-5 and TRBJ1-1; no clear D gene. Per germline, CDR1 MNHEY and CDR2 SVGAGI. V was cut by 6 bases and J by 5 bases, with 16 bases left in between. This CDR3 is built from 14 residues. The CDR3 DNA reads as TGTGCCAGCAGCAAACAGAACTCTCGGACTGAAGCTTTCTTT. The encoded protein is CASSKQNSRTEAFF.

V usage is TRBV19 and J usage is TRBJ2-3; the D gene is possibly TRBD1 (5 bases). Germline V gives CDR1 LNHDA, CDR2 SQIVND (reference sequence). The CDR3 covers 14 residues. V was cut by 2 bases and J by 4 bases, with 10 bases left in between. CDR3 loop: CASSIQGFADTQYF. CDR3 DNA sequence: TGTGCCAGTAGTATACAGGGTTTCGCAGATACGCAGTATTTT.

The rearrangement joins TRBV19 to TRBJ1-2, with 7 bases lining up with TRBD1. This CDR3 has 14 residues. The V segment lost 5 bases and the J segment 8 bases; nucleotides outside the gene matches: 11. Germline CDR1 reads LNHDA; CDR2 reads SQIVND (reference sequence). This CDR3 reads CASSDWGDSGGYTF. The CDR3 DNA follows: TGTGCCAGTAGTGACTGGGGGGACAGCGGGGGCTACACCTTC. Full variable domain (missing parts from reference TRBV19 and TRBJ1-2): DGGITQSPKYLFRKEGQNVTLSCEQNLNHDAMYWYRQDPGQGLRLIYYSQIVNDFQKGDIAEGYSVSREKKESFPLTVTSAQKNPTAFYLCASSDWGDSGGYTFGSGTRLTVV.

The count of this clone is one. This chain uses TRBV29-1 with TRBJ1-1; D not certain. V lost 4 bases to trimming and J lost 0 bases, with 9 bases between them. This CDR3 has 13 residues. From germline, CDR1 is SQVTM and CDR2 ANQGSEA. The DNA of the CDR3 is TGCAGCGTTGGGCCAGGAGTGAACACTGAAGCTTTCTTT. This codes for CSVGPGVNTEAFF.

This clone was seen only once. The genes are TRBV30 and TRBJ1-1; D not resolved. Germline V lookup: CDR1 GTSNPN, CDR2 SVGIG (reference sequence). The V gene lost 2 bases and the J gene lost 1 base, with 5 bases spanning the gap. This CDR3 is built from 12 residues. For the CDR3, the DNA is TGTGCCTGGAGTCAGGAGAACACTGAAGCTTTCTTT. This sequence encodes CAWSQENTEAFF.

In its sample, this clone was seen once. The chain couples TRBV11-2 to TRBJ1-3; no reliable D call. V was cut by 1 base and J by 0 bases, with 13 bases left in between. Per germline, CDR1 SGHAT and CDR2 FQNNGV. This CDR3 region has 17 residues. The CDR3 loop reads CASSLAFAGSSGNTIYF. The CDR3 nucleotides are TGTGCCAGCAGCTTAGCTTTCGCGGGGAGCTCTGGAAACACCATATATTTT. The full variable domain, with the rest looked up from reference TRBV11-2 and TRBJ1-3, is EAGVAQSPRYKIIEKRQSVAFWCNPISGHATLYWYQQILGQGPKLLIQFQNNGVVDDSQLPKDRFSAERLKGVDSTLKIQPAKLEDSAVYLCASSLAFAGSSGNTIYFGEGSWLTVV.

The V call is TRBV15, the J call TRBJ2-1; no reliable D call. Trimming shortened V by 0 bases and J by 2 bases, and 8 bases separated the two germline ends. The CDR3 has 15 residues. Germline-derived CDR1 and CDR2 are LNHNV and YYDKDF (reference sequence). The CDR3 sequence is CATSREVRTYNEQFF. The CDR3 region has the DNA TGTGCCACCAGCAGAGAAGTCAGGACCTACAATGAGCAGTTCTTC.

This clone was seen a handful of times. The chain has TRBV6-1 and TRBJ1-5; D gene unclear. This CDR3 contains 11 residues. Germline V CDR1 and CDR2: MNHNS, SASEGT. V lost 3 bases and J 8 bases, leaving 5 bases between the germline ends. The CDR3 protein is CASSELKPQHF. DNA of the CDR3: TGTGCCAGCAGTGAGTTAAAGCCCCAGCATTTT.

CDR3 amino acids: CASSQVSAGLANYGYTF. The DNA for the CDR3 is TGCGCCAGCAGCCAAGTAAGTGCCGGGCTAGCTAACTATGGCTACACCTTC. The chain has TRBV4-1 and TRBJ1-2; D gene unclear. Trimming removed 1 base at V and 0 bases at J, with 15 bases between. This CDR3 contains 17 residues. CDR1 and CDR2 from the germline V gene are MGHRA and YSYEKL.

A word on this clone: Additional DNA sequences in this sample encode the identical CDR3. The CDR3 sequence is CASSRTSGSTHNEQFF. DNA for the CDR3: TGTGCCAGCAGCAGGACTAGCGGGAGTACACACAATGAGCAGTTCTTC. This rearrangement joins TRBV11-2 to TRBJ2-1; 13 nucleotides agree with TRBD2. The CDR3 length is 16 residues. Germline loops: CDR1 SGHAT, CDR2 FQNNGV. Trimming at V came to 5 bases and at J to 5 bases, leaving 6 bases not matched to a gene.

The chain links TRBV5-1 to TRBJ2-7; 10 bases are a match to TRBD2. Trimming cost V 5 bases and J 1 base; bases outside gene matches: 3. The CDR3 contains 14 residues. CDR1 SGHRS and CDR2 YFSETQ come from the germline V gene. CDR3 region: CASRPSGSSYEQYF. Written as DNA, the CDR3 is TGCGCCAGCAGACCTAGCGGGAGTTCCTACGAGCAGTACTTC.

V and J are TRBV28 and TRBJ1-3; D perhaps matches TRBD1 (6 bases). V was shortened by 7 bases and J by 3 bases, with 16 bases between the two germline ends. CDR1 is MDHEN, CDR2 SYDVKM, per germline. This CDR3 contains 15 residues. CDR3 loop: CASIPSQQGGNTIYF. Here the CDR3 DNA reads TGTGCCAGCATTCCGAGCCAACAGGGTGGAAACACCATATATTTT.

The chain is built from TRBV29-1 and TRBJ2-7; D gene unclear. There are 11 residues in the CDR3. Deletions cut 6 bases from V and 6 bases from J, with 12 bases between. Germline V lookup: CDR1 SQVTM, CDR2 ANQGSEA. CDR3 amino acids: CSVKRSSEQYF. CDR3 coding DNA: TGCAGCGTGAAAAGGTCTTCCGAGCAGTACTTC.

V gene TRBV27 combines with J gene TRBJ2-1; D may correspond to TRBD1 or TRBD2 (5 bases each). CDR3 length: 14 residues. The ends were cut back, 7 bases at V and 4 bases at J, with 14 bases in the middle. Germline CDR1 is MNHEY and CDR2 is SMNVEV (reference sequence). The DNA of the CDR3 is TGTGCCAGCAACCAGCTCGGGGCTTACAATGAGCAGTTCTTC. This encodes CASNQLGAYNEQFF.

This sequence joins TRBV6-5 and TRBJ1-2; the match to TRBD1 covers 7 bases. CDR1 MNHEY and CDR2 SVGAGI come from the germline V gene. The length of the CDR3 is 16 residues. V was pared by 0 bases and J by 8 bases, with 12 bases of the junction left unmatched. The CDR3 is CASSYSTGAISGGYTF. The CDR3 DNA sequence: TGTGCCAGCAGTTACTCAACAGGGGCCATCAGTGGCGGCTACACCTTC.

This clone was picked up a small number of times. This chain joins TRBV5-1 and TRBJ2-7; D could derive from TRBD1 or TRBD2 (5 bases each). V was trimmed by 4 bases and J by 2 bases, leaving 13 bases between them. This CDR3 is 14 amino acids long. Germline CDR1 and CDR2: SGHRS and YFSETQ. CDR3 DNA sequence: TGCGCCAGCAGCCCCGGGACCAGAACCTACGAGCAGTACTTC. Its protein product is CASSPGTRTYEQYF. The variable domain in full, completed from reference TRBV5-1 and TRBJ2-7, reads KAGVTQTPRYLIKTRGQQVTLSCSPISGHRSVSWYQQTPGQGLQFLFEYFSETQRNKGNFPGRFSGRQFSNSRSEMNVSTLELGDSALYLCASSPGTRTYEQYFGPGTRLTVT.

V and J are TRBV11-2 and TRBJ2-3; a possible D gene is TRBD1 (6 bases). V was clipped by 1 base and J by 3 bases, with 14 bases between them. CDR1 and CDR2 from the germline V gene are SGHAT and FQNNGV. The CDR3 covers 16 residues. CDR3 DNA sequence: TGTGCCAGCAGCTTAGGGATACAGGGAAGGACAGATACGCAGTATTTT. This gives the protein CASSLGIQGRTDTQYF.

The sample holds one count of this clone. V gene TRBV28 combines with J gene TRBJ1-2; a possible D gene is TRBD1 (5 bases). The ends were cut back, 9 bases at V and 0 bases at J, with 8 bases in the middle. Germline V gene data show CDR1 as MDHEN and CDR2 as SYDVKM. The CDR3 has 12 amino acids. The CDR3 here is CASWGANYGYTF. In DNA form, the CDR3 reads TGTGCCAGTTGGGGCGCTAACTATGGCTACACCTTC.